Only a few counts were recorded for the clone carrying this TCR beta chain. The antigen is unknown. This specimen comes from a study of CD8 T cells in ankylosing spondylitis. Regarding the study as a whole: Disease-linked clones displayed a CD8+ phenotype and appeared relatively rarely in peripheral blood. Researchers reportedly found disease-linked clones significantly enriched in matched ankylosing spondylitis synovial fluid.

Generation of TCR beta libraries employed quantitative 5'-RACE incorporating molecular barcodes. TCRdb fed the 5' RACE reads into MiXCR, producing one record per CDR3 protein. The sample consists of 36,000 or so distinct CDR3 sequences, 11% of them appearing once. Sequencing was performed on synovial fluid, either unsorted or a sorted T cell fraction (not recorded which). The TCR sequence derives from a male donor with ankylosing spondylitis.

This CDR3 reads CASSPTTGWNEQYF. The CDR3 coding sequence is TGTGCCAGCAGTCCGACGACAGGGTGGAACGAGCAGTACTTC. This rearrangement joins TRBV27 to TRBJ2-7; 7 nucleotides line up with TRBD1. Germline CDR1 is MNHEY and CDR2 is SMNVEV (reference sequence). The CDR3 is 14 amino acids. V lost 5 bases to trimming and J lost 5 bases; unmatched junction nucleotides: 9.